The entry below describes one T cell receptor (beta chain). Its antigen is undetermined. The data derive from a study of lymphopenia after photon versus proton radiotherapy. Study outcomes and limitations: Oligoclonal CD8+ Temra expansion after nadir drove photon patients' diversity drop. In patients who died, overall survival fell as post-nadir TCR diversity dropped more. Survival link was tested only in deceased patients; proton benefit remains a possibility.

Using immunoSEQ multiplex PCR, the repertoire was profiled, and TCRdb retains in-frame clones only, with some absent. The data show roughly 61,000 clones, with approximately 86% seen just once and 13% held by the top ten. V shed 10 bases and J 3 bases; nucleotides not matched to a gene: 11. Germline V gene sequence: CDR1 ENHRY, CDR2 SYGVKD. The CDR3 extends over 14 amino acids. The input for sequencing was peripheral blood, taken from a patient treated with proton-based radiotherapy. V is TRBV10-3 and J is TRBJ1-1; 7 bases are shared with TRBD1. The TCR comes from a man older than 75 with esophageal cancer. The CDR3 sequence: CASEHPGQDTEAFF. For the CDR3, the DNA is TGTGCCAGTGAACACCCCGGACAGGACACTGAAGCTTTCTTT.